The rows below give T cell receptor beta chains drawn from one sample of a study of identical twins. TCRdb passed the 5' RACE reads through MiXCR, listing each CDR3 protein once. This sample has around 490,000 distinct CDR3 sequences, with roughly an eighth found just once. These sequences were also reported in another study, on yellow fever vaccine responses in identical twins.

Sequenced input: CD4+ T cells sorted from blood. The receptors were sampled from a woman under 30 in good health. CDR3s leave out the opening cysteine and the closing phenylalanine or tryptophan. Fields, in order: J gene, D gene, clone size, V gene, CDR3 protein. A D gene is named only where the DNA matches it firmly. Clone size is given for some rows only: seen once, a few or many times, or a class if the clone is expanded.

>TRBJ2-2|-|many|TRBV12-3/TRBV12-4
ASSPRTGELF
>TRBJ2-5|-|few|TRBV7-2
ASSLFGAQGETQY
>TRBJ2-1|-|few|TRBV10-3
AISESMENYNEQF
>TRBJ1-1|TRBD1|-|TRBV29-1
SVEAGTDLNTEAF
>TRBJ2-5|-|many|TRBV6-1
ASRWDTHQETQY
>TRBJ2-3|-|few|TRBV28
ASSLIRRNTQY
>TRBJ1-1|-|few|TRBV7-8
ASSYRAGEAEAF
>TRBJ2-5|-|-|TRBV10-3
AINSGTSQETQY
>TRBJ2-1|TRBD2|-|TRBV20-1
SATNLAGANNEQF
>-|-|-|TRBV7-9
ASSLLSGTQH
>TRBJ1-2|-|few|TRBV5-1
ASSLEGREGYYGYT
>TRBJ2-7|TRBD1|-|TRBV19
ASSITTGGPVEQY
>TRBJ2-1|-|-|TRBV5-1
ASSPPGQYNEQF
>TRBJ2-3|-|-|TRBV19
ASSPSAFGTDTQY
>TRBJ2-1|-|-|TRBV7-9
ASSLASPVNEQF
>TRBJ2-3|-|many|TRBV5-1
ASSFPLGGAEDTQY
>TRBJ2-1|TRBD1|few|TRBV5-1
ASSPGTGEANEQF
>TRBJ2-7|-|few|TRBV11-2
ASSLGDRLIHEQY
>TRBJ2-3|TRBD2|few|TRBV11-2
ASSLDLWASGYPDTQY
>TRBJ2-1|TRBD2|few|TRBV4-1
ASSQVGGKQF
>TRBJ1-1|-|few|TRBV20-1
SVVDTEAF
>TRBJ2-1|TRBD2|-|TRBV29-1
SVLTSGASSYNEQF
>TRBJ1-6|TRBD1|-|TRBV4-1
ASSQTPGQGSGSPLH
>TRBJ2-2|TRBD1|few|TRBV11-2
ASSLRSGTGVVELF
>TRBJ1-1|-|many|TRBV7-2
ASSEGTVNTEAF
>TRBJ2-3|-|once|TRBV9
ASSVHDTQY
>TRBJ2-1|TRBD2|few|TRBV7-9
ASSLAGGPDEQF
>TRBJ2-1|-|-|TRBV30
AWSDLNEQF
>TRBJ2-1|-|-|TRBV27
ASRPRSRINEQF
>TRBJ1-5|TRBD1|-|TRBV27
ASSSKGQRVSNQPQH
>TRBJ2-1|-|many|TRBV12-3/TRBV12-4
ASRKGVYEQF
>TRBJ2-3|-|few|TRBV12-3/TRBV12-4
ASSLDQASTDTQY
>TRBJ2-1|-|-|TRBV29-1
SVRLSGVYNEQF
>TRBJ2-7|-|-|TRBV20-1
SARRDVLGDYEQY
>TRBJ1-2|-|few|TRBV6-2/TRBV6-3
ASSQGPRGYGYT
>TRBJ1-2|TRBD1|many|TRBV30
AWSVLRTGGTYGYT
>TRBJ2-5|TRBD1|many|TRBV9
ASSVGTGAETQY
>TRBJ2-1|-|-|TRBV6-1
ASSPRPDTGTGEQF
>TRBJ2-6|-|-|TRBV28
ASSSPLGVLT
>TRBJ2-1|-|-|TRBV20-1
SARDKLANFYNEQF
>TRBJ2-7|-|few|TRBV20-1
SARQGGPSYEQY
>TRBJ2-1|TRBD2|few|TRBV6-1
ASSRLAGGREQF
>TRBJ2-5|-|many|TRBV5-1
ASSHRGQTQETQY
>TRBJ2-1|-|few|TRBV6-6
ASLGEQF
>TRBJ2-7|-|few|TRBV29-1
SVAARRSNYYEQY
>TRBJ2-1|-|many|TRBV7-2
ASSLVGGRGKNEQF
>TRBJ1-1|-|-|TRBV7-9
ASSLVVTGAF
>TRBJ2-5|TRBD2|-|TRBV2
ASRAGGPQETQY
>TRBJ2-1|TRBD2|-|TRBV7-9
ASSSRGGEGHGNEQF